This passage covers 2 T cell receptor beta chains from one sample sequenced in a study of pediatric ulcerative colitis. Data came from immunoSEQ multiplex PCR; TCRdb stores just in-frame clones and leaves some out. The profile covers around 4,700 clones, with over 85% appearing a single time and 0.85% to 1.2% taken by the ten largest. The specimen was blood. These receptors were taken from a boy aged 5-17 years who was a control in a study of pediatric ulcerative colitis.

The CDR3 coding sequence is TGTGCCAGCAGCTCCGGAGCGGGTACGAACACCGGGGAGCTGTTTTTT. Its protein is CASSSGAGTNTGELFF. The chain couples TRBV9 to TRBJ2-2; tentatively, D is TRBD2 (6 bases). V was shortened by 4 bases and J by 0 bases, with 13 bases between the two germline ends. CDR1 and CDR2 (germline): SGDLS, YYNGEE. The CDR3 is 16 residues long.

The chain uses TRBV13 and TRBJ2-6; D tentatively fits TRBD1 or TRBD2 (5 bases each). This CDR3 is built from 20 residues. Germline V gene lookup returns CDR1 PRHDT and CDR2 FYEKMQ (reference sequence). Trimming took 2 bases from V and 0 from J, leaving 20 bases between them. In DNA, the CDR3 is TGTGCCAGCAGCTTACCCTCCGGGGCCGAAACTTTCTCTGGGGCCAACGTCCTGACTTTC. This gives the protein CASSLPSGAETFSGANVLTF.